This TCR beta chain is from a study of blood T cell repertoires in COVID-19. Study in general: The United States, Italy and Spain were the sources of the acute and convalescent COVID-19 samples. The cDNA or gDNA used as material had been derived from T cells, B-cell-depleted T cells, or PBMCs.

Authors' methods: Using reference gene primer amplification, nucleated cell counts were estimated. Some clones are missing from TCRdb's copy, which holds only in-frame ones; the method was immunoSEQ multiplex PCR. D and trimming were read from the DNA, whereas the V and J calls and clone size are those reported in that table. The repertoire holds 200,000 to 250,000 clones, with about nine tenths as singletons. The V and J ends lost 0 bases and 5 bases respectively, with 7 bases between them. The CDR3 contains 13 residues. Germline V gives CDR1 KGHSH, CDR2 LQKENI. Material for sequencing was peripheral blood. V and J are TRBV18 and TRBJ2-5, with no clear D. The receptor was isolated from a man aged 60 to 75 who had recovered from COVID-19. CDR3 sequence: CASSPPISETQYF. The CDR3 DNA reads as TGTGCCAGCTCACCACCCATTTCCGAGACCCAGTACTTC.